Each of the 2 T cell receptor beta chains below was sequenced from the same sample in a study of blood T cell repertoires in COVID-19. The repertoire was sequenced with immunoSEQ multiplex PCR; TCRdb's copy has only in-frame clones and lacks some. The sample holds tens of thousands of clones, about 77% seen once. The sequencing sample was made of peripheral blood. The source is a man between 65 and 85 years old with active or convalescent COVID-19.

This rearrangement joins TRBV11-1 to TRBJ2-7, with TRBD1 as a possible D gene (8 bases). The V gene lost 4 bases and the J gene lost 5 bases, with 12 bases spanning the gap. Germline assignment: CDR1 SGHAT and CDR2 FQDESV (reference sequence). The CDR3 extends over 13 amino acids. CDR3 bases: TGTGCCAGCAGCTCACAGGGGGGGAACGAGCAGTACTTC. This gives the protein CASSSQGGNEQYF.

The genes are TRBV7-2 and TRBJ2-1, with D perhaps TRBD2 (6 bases). Germline loops: CDR1 SGHTA, CDR2 FQGNSA. The V end was cut by 5 bases, the J end by 10 bases, with 18 bases between. This CDR3 contains 14 residues. The CDR3 sequence: CASSPERAAREQFF. CDR3 sequence (DNA): TGTGCCAGCAGCCCAGAGCGGGCCGCGCGGGAGCAGTTCTTC.